The source of this T cell receptor (beta chain) is a study of blood T cell repertoires in COVID-19. Overall study: Whether acute or convalescent, the COVID-19 samples came from the United States, Italy and Spain. PBMCs, B-cell-depleted T cells, or T cells were the source of the cDNA or gDNA that made up the material.

V dropped 4 bases and J dropped 6 bases, with 12 bases sitting between them. The CDR3 length is 12 residues. Germline CDR1 reads GTSNPN; CDR2 reads SVGIG (reference sequence). Authors' processing steps: Estimation of nucleated cell counts relied on the amplification of reference gene primers. Produced via immunoSEQ multiplex PCR; TCRdb's table is partial and in-frame only. V, J and clone size are those of that table, while D and trimming were read from the DNA. This sample has around 260,000 clones, with around 86% found just once. Material: peripheral blood. This clonotype originated in a man aged 18 to 29 with active or convalescent COVID-19. J is TRBJ1-2 and V is TRBV30, with D possibly being TRBD1 (5 bases). In DNA, the CDR3 is TGTGCCTGGACTAGAGGGGAGGATGGCTACACCTTC. Translation: CAWTRGEDGYTF. The full variable domain, in which reference TRBV30 and TRBJ1-2 provide the parts outside the CDR3, is SQTIHQWPATLVQPVGSPLSLECTVEGTSNPNLYWYRQAAGRGLQLLFYSVGIGQISSEVPQNLSASRPQDRQFILSSKKLLLSDSGFYLCAWTRGEDGYTFGSGTRLTVV.